These T cell receptor beta chains were read from a single sample in a study of response to subunit inactivated influenza vaccine. TCRdb re-analysed the RT-PCR reads in MiXCR, keeping a single row per CDR3 protein. Among a few hundred thousand distinct CDR3 sequences listed, around 11% were seen once. In addition, the sample was reused for a study of T cells expressing NK-cell markers.

The specimen was PBMCs from blood, collected on the day of vaccination. The source is a man in his fifties who received an inactivated influenza vaccine. The conserved cysteine and the conserved F or W are not part of the CDR3 here. Fields, in order: V gene, CDR3 length, D gene, J gene, CDR3 protein. D genes are given only for firm matches.

TRBV20-1	12	TRBD2	TRBJ2-7	SARVSSGTYEQY
TRBV3-1	12	NA	TRBJ2-7	ASSQGTAGYEQY
TRBV7-2	14	TRBD1	TRBJ2-1	ASSYDRAPSYNEQF
TRBV3-1	14	TRBD1	TRBJ2-5	ASSQDRGTQQETQY
TRBV7-2	9	NA	TRBJ2-7	ASSFRDEQY
TRBV3-1	13	NA	TRBJ2-1	ASSQDSLLYNEQF
TRBV5-5	14	TRBD1	TRBJ1-1	ASRNGQGALNTEAF
TRBV7-2	14	NA	TRBJ2-3	ASSSPFGVGTDTQY
TRBV12-3/TRBV12-4	10	NA	TRBJ1-2	ASSMTGGGYT
TRBV20-1	15	NA	TRBJ2-6	SAIKGQSLSGANVLT
TRBV7-2	12	NA	TRBJ2-3	ASSLGQASDTQY
TRBV3-1	15	TRBD2	TRBJ2-7	ASSQSTSGRARYEQY
TRBV7-2	14	NA	TRBJ1-1	ASSSRGGRLNTEAF
TRBV5-1	10	NA	TRBJ2-1	ASSGRDNEQF
TRBV30	15	TRBD2	TRBJ2-4	AWIPGGPVLAKNIQY
TRBV7-8	16	TRBD1	TRBJ2-6	ASRGPGQGPLGANVLT
TRBV7-2	12	NA	TRBJ2-1	ASSKPGLGNEQF
TRBV3-1	14	NA	TRBJ2-1	ASSQDLQGSYNEQF
TRBV16	12	NA	TRBJ2-7	ASSQSSGSYEQY
TRBV29-1	10	NA	TRBJ2-5	SVERYGETQY
TRBV7-9	13	NA	TRBJ1-5	ASSDHRDSNQPQH
TRBV5-4	12	NA	TRBJ2-3	ASSPASAKDTQY
TRBV10-3	12	NA	TRBJ2-2	AISAMDYTGELF
TRBV3-1	14	NA	TRBJ2-2	ASSLGGFANTGELF
TRBV5-1	11	NA	TRBJ2-7	ASSLGTPYEQY
TRBV7-3	16	NA	TRBJ2-3	ASSLTPLTRVKGDTQY
TRBV10-1	14	TRBD2	TRBJ2-3	ASSNGLAGITDTQY
TRBV2	11	NA	TRBJ2-7	ASSERQSYEQY